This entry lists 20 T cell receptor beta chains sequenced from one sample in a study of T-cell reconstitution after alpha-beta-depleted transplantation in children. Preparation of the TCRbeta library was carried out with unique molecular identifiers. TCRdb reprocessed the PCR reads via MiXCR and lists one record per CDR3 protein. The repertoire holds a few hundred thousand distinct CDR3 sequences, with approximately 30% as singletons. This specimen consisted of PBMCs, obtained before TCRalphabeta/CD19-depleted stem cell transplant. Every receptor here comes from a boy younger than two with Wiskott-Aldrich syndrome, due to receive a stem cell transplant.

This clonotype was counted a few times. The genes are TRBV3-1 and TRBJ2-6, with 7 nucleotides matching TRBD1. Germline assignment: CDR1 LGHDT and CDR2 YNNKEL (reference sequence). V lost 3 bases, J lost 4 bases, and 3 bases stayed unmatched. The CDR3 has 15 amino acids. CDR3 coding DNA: TGTGCCAGCAGCCAGAGGGGGCCAGGGGCCAACGTCCTGACTTTC. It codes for CASSQRGPGANVLTF. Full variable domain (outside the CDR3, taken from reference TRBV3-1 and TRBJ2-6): DTAVSQTPKYLVTQMGNDKSIKCEQNLGHDTMYWYKQDSKKFLKIMFSYNNKELIINETVPNRFSPKSPDKAHLNLHINSLELGDSAVYFCASSQRGPGANVLTFGAGSRLTVL.

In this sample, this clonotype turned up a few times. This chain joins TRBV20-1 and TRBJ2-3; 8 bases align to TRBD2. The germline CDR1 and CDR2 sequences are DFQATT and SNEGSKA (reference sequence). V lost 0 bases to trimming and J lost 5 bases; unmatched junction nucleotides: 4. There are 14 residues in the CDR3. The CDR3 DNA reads TGCAGTGCTAGAGATTACACTAGCGGAGATACGCAGTATTTT. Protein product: CSARDYTSGDTQYF.

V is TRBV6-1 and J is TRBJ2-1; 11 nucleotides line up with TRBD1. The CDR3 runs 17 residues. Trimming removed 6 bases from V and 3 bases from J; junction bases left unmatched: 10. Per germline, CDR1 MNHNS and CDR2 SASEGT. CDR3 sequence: CASRGLAGTGGYNEQFF. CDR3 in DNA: TGTGCCAGCAGAGGGTTGGCGGGGACAGGGGGCTACAATGAGCAGTTCTTC.

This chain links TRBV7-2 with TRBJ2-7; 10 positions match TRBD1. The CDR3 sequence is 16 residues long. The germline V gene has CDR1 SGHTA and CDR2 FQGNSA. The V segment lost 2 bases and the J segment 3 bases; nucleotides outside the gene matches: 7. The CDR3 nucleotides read TGTGCCAGCAGCTTAACCCGGGGACAGGGGAGCTACGAGCAGTACTTC. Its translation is CASSLTRGQGSYEQYF.

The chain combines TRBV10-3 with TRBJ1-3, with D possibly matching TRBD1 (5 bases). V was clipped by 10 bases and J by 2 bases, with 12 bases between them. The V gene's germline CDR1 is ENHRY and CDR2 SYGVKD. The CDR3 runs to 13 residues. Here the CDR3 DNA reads TGTGCCACGACTCAGGGTACTGGAAACACCATATATTTT. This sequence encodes CATTQGTGNTIYF.

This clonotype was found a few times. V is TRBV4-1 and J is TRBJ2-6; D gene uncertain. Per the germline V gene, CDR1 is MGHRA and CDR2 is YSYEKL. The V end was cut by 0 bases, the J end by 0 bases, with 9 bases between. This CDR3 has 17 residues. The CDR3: CASSQEQRYSGANVLTF. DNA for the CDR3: TGCGCCAGCAGCCAAGAACAAAGGTACTCTGGGGCCAACGTCCTGACTTTC.

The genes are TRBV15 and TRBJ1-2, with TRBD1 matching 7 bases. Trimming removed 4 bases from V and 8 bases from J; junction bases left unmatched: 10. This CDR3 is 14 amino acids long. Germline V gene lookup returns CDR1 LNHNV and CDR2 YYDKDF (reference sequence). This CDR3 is CATSKLGGAGGYTF. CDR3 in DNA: TGTGCCACCAGCAAACTAGGGGGCGCCGGGGGCTACACCTTC.

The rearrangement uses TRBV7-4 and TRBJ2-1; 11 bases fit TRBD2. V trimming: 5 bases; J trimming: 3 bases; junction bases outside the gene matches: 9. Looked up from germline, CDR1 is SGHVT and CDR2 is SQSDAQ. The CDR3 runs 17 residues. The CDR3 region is CASSPELAGDVYNEQFF. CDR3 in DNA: TGTGCCAGCAGCCCCGAACTAGCGGGGGACGTCTACAATGAGCAGTTCTTC.

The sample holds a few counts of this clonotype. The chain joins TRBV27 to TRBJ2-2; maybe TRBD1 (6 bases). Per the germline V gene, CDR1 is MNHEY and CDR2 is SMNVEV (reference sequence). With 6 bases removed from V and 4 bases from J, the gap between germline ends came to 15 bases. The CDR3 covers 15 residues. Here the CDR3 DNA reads TGTGCCAGCAGGGAACAGGGTACGGGCACCGGGGAGCTGTTTTTT. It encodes CASREQGTGTGELFF.

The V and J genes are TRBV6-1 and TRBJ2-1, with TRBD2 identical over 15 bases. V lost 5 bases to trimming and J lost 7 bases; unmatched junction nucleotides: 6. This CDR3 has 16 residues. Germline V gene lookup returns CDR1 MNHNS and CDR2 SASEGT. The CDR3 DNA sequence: TGTGCCAGCAGTATGTGGACTAGCGGGAGGGGTAATGAGCAGTTCTTC. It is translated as CASSMWTSGRGNEQFF.

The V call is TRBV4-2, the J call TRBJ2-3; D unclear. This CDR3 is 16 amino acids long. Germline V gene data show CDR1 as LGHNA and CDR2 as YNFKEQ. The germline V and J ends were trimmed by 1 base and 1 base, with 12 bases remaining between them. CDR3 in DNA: TGTGCCAGCAGCCAAGGGGCTAGAAGGGGCACAGATACGCAGTATTTT. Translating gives CASSQGARRGTDTQYF.

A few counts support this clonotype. CDR3 DNA: TGTGCCAGCAGCTCCCCGAGGAACCTGCAGGGGGAGACCCAGTACTTC. This gives the protein CASSSPRNLQGETQYF. The chain uses TRBV7-9 and TRBJ2-5; D may be TRBD1 (6 bases). The CDR3 has 16 residues. V lost 4 bases to trimming and J lost 5 bases, with 20 bases between them. Germline values: CDR1 SEHNR, CDR2 FQNEAQ (reference sequence).

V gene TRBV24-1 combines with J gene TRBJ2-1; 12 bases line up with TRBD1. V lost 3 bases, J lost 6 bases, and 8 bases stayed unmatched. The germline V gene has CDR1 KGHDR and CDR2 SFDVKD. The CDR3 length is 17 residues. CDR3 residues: CATSDPRDRGRINEQFF. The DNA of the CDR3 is TGTGCCACCAGTGATCCACGGGACAGGGGGCGCATCAATGAGCAGTTCTTC.

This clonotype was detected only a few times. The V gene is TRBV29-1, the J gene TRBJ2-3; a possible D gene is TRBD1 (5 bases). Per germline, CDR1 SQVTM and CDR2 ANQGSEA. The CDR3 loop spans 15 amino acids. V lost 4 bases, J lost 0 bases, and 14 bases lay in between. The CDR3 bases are TGCAGCGTTGTGCCAGGGCGGATGAGCACAGATACGCAGTATTTT. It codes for CSVVPGRMSTDTQYF.

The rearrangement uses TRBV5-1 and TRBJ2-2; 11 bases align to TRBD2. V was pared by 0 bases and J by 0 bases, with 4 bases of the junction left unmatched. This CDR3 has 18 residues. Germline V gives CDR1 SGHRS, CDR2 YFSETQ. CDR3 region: CASSLELAGDPNTGELFF. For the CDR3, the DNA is TGCGCCAGCAGCTTGGAACTAGCGGGAGACCCGAACACCGGGGAGCTGTTTTTT.

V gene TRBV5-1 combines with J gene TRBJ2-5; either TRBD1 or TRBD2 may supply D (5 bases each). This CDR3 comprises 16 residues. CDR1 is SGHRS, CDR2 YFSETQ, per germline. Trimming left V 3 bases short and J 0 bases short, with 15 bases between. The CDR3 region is CASSWPHGTNQETQYF. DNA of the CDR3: TGCGCCAGCAGCTGGCCTCATGGGACGAACCAAGAGACCCAGTACTTC.

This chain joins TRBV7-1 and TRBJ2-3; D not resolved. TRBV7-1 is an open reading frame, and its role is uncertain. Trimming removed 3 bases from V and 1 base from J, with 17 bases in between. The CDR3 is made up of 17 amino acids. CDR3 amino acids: CASSSSPLRMRTDTQYF. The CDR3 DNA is TGTGCCAGCAGCTCTAGCCCTCTGCGGATGCGCACAGATACGCAGTATTTT.

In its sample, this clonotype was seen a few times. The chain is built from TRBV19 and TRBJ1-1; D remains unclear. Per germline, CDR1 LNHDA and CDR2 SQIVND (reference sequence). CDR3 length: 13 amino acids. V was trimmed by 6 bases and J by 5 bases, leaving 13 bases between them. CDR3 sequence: CASRDPGRTEAFF. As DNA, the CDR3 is TGTGCCAGTAGGGACCCGGGGAGGACTGAAGCTTTCTTT.

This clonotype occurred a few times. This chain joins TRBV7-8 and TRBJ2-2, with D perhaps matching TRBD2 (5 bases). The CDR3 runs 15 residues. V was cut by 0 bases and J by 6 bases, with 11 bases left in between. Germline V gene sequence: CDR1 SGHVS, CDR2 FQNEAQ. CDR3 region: CASSLAGVGSGELFF. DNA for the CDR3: TGTGCCAGCAGCTTAGCGGGAGTAGGATCCGGGGAGCTGTTTTTT.

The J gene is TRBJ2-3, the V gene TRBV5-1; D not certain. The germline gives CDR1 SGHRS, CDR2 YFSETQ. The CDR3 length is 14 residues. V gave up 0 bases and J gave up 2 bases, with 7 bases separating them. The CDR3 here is CASSLGIYTDTQYF. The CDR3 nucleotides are TGCGCCAGCAGCTTGGGCATCTACACAGATACGCAGTATTTT.